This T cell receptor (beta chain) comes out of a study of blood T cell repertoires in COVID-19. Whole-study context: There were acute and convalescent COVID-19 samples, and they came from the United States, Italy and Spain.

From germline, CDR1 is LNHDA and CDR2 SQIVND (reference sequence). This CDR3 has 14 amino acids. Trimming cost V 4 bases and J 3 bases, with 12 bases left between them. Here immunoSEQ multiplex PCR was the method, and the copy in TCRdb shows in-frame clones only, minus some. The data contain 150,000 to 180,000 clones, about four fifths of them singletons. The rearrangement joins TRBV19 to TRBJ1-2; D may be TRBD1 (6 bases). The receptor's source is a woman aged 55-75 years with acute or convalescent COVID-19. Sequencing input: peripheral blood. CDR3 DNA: TGTGCCAGTAGTACCTCGGGGGGCGACTATGGCTACACCTTC. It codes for CASSTSGGDYGYTF.